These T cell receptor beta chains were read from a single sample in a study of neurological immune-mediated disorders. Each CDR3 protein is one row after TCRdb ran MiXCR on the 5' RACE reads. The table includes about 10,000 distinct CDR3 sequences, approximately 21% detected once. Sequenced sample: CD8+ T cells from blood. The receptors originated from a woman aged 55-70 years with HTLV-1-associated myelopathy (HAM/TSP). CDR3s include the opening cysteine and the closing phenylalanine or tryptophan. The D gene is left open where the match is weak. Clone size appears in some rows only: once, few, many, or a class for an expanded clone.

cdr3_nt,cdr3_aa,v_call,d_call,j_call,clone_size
TGTGCCAGCAGCTTGAGAGCGACGGATTATAGCAATCAGCCCCAGCATTTT,CASSLRATDYSNQPQHF,TRBV5-5,-,TRBJ1-5,many
TGTGCCAGCGCCCGGGGGACAGGGAACGAGCAGTACTTC,CASARGTGNEQYF,TRBV6-5,TRBD1,TRBJ2-7,once
TGCAGTGCTAGAGATCGGGGCTACGAGCAGTACTTC,CSARDRGYEQYF,TRBV20-1,-,TRBJ2-7,many
TGTGCCAGCAGCCGTGACAGGGGCGCGTCCTACGAGCAGTACTTC,CASSRDRGASYEQYF,TRBV28,TRBD1,TRBJ2-7,-
TGTGCCAGCAGCCCCTGGGGGGGGCCCCAAGAGACCCAGTACTTC,CASSPWGGPQETQYF,TRBV7-9,-,TRBJ2-5,many
TGCGCCAGCAGCCAAGATCACAGGGCGGGCGGCTACACCTTC,CASSQDHRAGGYTF,TRBV4-1,-,TRBJ1-2,many
TGTGCCAGCACCTTGGGGTGGACCTTCGACAATGAGCAGTTCTTC,CASTLGWTFDNEQFF,TRBV5-6,-,TRBJ2-1,once
TGTGCCAGCAGCTTGGAGGGGACTAACTATGGCTACACCTTC,CASSLEGTNYGYTF,TRBV5-5,-,TRBJ1-2,many
TGCAGTGCTAGTACGGGGGGGGCGGCCAATGAGCAGTTCTTC,CSASTGGAANEQFF,TRBV20-1,TRBD2,TRBJ2-1,-
TGTGCCAGGACAGGTGCTAGCACAGATACGCAGTATTTT,CARTGASTDTQYF,TRBV11-3,-,TRBJ2-3,once
TGCAGTGCTAGGGGGGGACAGTTACTCTCCTACGAGCAGTACTTC,CSARGGQLLSYEQYF,TRBV20-1,-,TRBJ2-7,many
TGCGCCAGCAGCTTGGTTCGGGAGAACACTGAAGCTTTCTTT,CASSLVRENTEAFF,TRBV5-1,-,TRBJ1-1,many
TGCGCCAGCAGCCAAGACGGGTGGGGGCAGAGTAATTCACCCCTCCACTTT,CASSQDGWGQSNSPLHF,TRBV4-1,-,TRBJ1-6,medium-sized
TGCAGTGCTGAGGAGGACAGGGCCTTTGGCTACACCTTC,CSAEEDRAFGYTF,TRBV20-1,TRBD1,TRBJ1-2,medium-sized
TGTGCCAGCAGCCAGAGACAGGACAGGGGTATTGAGCAGTTCTTC,CASSQRQDRGIEQFF,TRBV14,TRBD1,TRBJ2-1,-
TGTGCCAGCAGACAACAAATGGCGGGGGCCCACACAGATACGCAGTATTTT,CASRQQMAGAHTDTQYF,TRBV27,-,TRBJ2-3,many
TGCAGTGCTAGGGGACAGGGATTGTACTCCTACGAGCAGTACTTC,CSARGQGLYSYEQYF,TRBV20-1,TRBD1,TRBJ2-7,many
TGTGCCAGCAGCTTAGGGACAAGGGGCACAGATACGCAGTATTTT,CASSLGTRGTDTQYF,TRBV11-2,-,TRBJ2-3,many
TGCGCCAGCAGCTTGGGTCCCCAGGGGGCGACGGATGAGCAGTTCTTC,CASSLGPQGATDEQFF,TRBV5-1,TRBD1,TRBJ2-1,many
TGTGCCAGCAGCTCCGGGACAGGGGCAGATACGCAGTATTTT,CASSSGTGADTQYF,TRBV9,TRBD1,TRBJ2-3,many
TGCGCCAGCAGCTTGGACCGGACAGGGTACTCACCCCTCCACTTT,CASSLDRTGYSPLHF,TRBV5-1,TRBD1,TRBJ1-6,many
TGTGCCAGCAGTGTTAAAGCGAACACCGGGGAGCTGTTTTTT,CASSVKANTGELFF,TRBV2,-,TRBJ2-2,many
TGTGCCAGCAGTCGTCCGCAGGGGGCGTCCTATAATTCACCCCTCCACTTT,CASSRPQGASYNSPLHF,TRBV12-3/TRBV12-4,TRBD1,TRBJ1-6,many
TGCAGTGCTTCCGGGACAGAAATCCTCGAGCAGTACTTC,CSASGTEILEQYF,TRBV20-1,TRBD1,TRBJ2-7,medium-sized
TGCAGCGCCACGACAGGGAACACTGAAGCTTTCTTT,CSATTGNTEAFF,TRBV29-1,-,TRBJ1-1,many
TGTGCCAGCAGCTTAGTCACGGGCACCTACGAGCAGTACTTC,CASSLVTGTYEQYF,TRBV7-2,-,TRBJ2-7,many
TGCAGTGCTAGAGTCGGACTAGCGGGCTACGAGCAGTACTTC,CSARVGLAGYEQYF,TRBV20-1,TRBD2,TRBJ2-7,many
TGTGCCAGCAGCGACTACATGATAACAGTGAACACCGGGGAGCTGTTTTTT,CASSDYMITVNTGELFF,TRBV6-1,-,TRBJ2-2,many
TGCGCCAGCAGCCAAGTACGGGCTGGAAACACCATATATTTT,CASSQVRAGNTIYF,TRBV4-1,-,TRBJ1-3,medium-sized
TGTGCCAGCAGCTTCCCCACGACCCCCCCCGGAGAAGTATCTCACACAGATACGCAGTATTTT,CASSFPTTPPGEVSHTDTQYF,TRBV9,-,TRBJ2-3,-
TGTGCCAGCGGTCTACAGGGGGCGGGCTACACCTTC,CASGLQGAGYTF,TRBV12-3/TRBV12-4,TRBD1,TRBJ1-2,-
TGCGCCAGCAGCCAAGTCAACGCATACTCTGGAAACACCATATATTTT,CASSQVNAYSGNTIYF,TRBV4-1,-,TRBJ1-3,many
TGTGCCAGCAGTGGGCGGGGGCTTTACAATGAGCAGTTCTTC,CASSGRGLYNEQFF,TRBV6-1,-,TRBJ2-1,many
TGTGCCAGCAGCCAAGAACGGGTTACGGATACGCAGTATTTT,CASSQERVTDTQYF,TRBV3-1,-,TRBJ2-3,-
TGCAGCGTCCCCGGGGTTGGCCAGTACTTC,CSVPGVGQYF,TRBV29-1,-,TRBJ2-5,many
TGTGCCAGCAGTGTCAGGGCTGGAAACACCATATATTTT,CASSVRAGNTIYF,TRBV2,-,TRBJ1-3,medium-sized
TGCGCCAGCAGCTTATTGGCTAAAAGGGGTGAAGCTTTCTTT,CASSLLAKRGEAFF,TRBV5-1,-,TRBJ1-1,-
TGTGCCAGCAGCCTGGGACGCAGTGAAGCTTTCTTT,CASSLGRSEAFF,TRBV3-1,-,TRBJ1-1,many
TGTGCCAGCAGTTTACACTCGGGACGTTCTAGGGATGAAGCTTTCTTT,CASSLHSGRSRDEAFF,TRBV12-3/TRBV12-4,-,TRBJ1-1,-
TGTGCCAAACGGGGATCGAACACTGAAGCTTTCTTT,CAKRGSNTEAFF,TRBV7-2,-,TRBJ1-1,many
TGTGCCAGCAGCTTCGGACTAGCGGGGACGACCCAGGGGACCCAGTACTTC,CASSFGLAGTTQGTQYF,TRBV7-9,TRBD2,TRBJ2-5,many
TGCGCCAGCAGTGATGGAGTGGAGCGGGGGGCCTACAATGAGCAGTTCTTC,CASSDGVERGAYNEQFF,TRBV10-1,TRBD2,TRBJ2-1,medium-sized
TGCAGCGTTGGGGGGGGTGCCTACGAGCAGTACTTC,CSVGGGAYEQYF,TRBV29-1,TRBD2,TRBJ2-7,many
TGTGCCAGCAGTTACCGCCACACAGATACGCAGTATTTT,CASSYRHTDTQYF,TRBV6-5,-,TRBJ2-3,many
TGCGCCAGCAGCCATAGACAGGGGGTCTACGAGCAGTACTTC,CASSHRQGVYEQYF,TRBV4-1,TRBD1,TRBJ2-7,many